This record looks at one TCR beta chain sequence and its context. Germline lookup yields CDR1 KGHSH and CDR2 LQKENI. The CDR3 sequence is 17 residues long. Trimming took 3 bases from V and 0 from J; bases not matched to a gene: 7. Clones were sequenced by immunoSEQ multiplex PCR, and TCRdb holds only the in-frame ones, with some missing. The sample has around 240,000 clones, 65% to 70% seen once; the top ten hold around 10%. The sample originates from a study of shared clonotypes between healthy human individuals. The chain couples TRBV18 to TRBJ1-1, with 10 bases lining up with TRBD1. The specimen was memory CD4+ T cells sorted from blood. The subset was: CD45RA-negative fraction. The sequence derives from a man between 25 and 39 years old in good health. CDR3 DNA: TGTGCCAGCTCACCCGGGCGACAGGGGGCCATGAACACTGAAGCTTTCTTT. This sequence encodes CASSPGRQGAMNTEAFF.